These 17 T cell receptor beta chains share one sample of origin, sequenced in a study of CD8 T cells in Susac syndrome. A quantity of 0.5 to 1 ug RNA underwent reverse transcription using random hexamers. TCRdb called the immunoSEQ multiplex PCR reads again in MiXCR, with one record for every CDR3 protein. The profile shows approximately 150,000 distinct CDR3 sequences, around 92% of them singletons. Sequenced: CD4+ T cells from PBMCs. Receptor source: a human donor in good health.

V gene TRBV19 combines with J gene TRBJ2-3, with 8 bases fitting TRBD1. V dropped 5 bases and J dropped 2; count of bases not matched to a gene: 9. There are 16 residues in the CDR3. The germline gives CDR1 LNHDA, CDR2 SQIVND (reference sequence). The DNA for the CDR3 is TGTGCCAGTAGTTCGGACCAGGGGGCCCTCACAGATACGCAGTATTTT. It specifies CASSSDQGALTDTQYF. The whole variable domain, remainder taken from reference TRBV19 and TRBJ2-3, is DGGITQSPKYLFRKEGQNVTLSCEQNLNHDAMYWYRQDPGQGLRLIYYSQIVNDFQKGDIAEGYSVSREKKESFPLTVTSAQKNPTAFYLCASSSDQGALTDTQYFGPGTRLTVL.

CDR3 bases: TGTGCCATCAGGGGACAGGGGAACACTGAAGCTTTCTTT. It is translated as CAIRGQGNTEAFF. The chain uses TRBV10-3 and TRBJ1-1, with 9 bases lining up with TRBD1. The trim removed 6 bases at V and 1 base at J, leaving 0 bases unmatched. CDR1 is ENHRY and CDR2 is SYGVKD in the germline V gene. This CDR3 comprises 13 residues.

The gene calls are TRBV5-4 and TRBJ2-1; D possibly matches TRBD1 or TRBD2 (5 bases each). This CDR3 has 14 residues. In germline, CDR1 is SGHNT, CDR2 YYREEE (reference sequence). The V and J ends lost 4 bases and 9 bases respectively, with 17 bases between them. The DNA of the CDR3 is TGTGCCAGCAGCCCAGTGAGGGGTGAAGCTGAGCAGTTCTTC. This translates into CASSPVRGEAEQFF.

The gene calls are TRBV5-6 and TRBJ2-1, with D hard to call. Germline values: CDR1 SGHDT, CDR2 YYEEEE. Between the trimmed V and J ends, which lost 4 bases and 1 base, there was a span of 15 bases. The CDR3 has 16 residues. The CDR3 protein is CASSVPASWSYNEQFF. The CDR3 DNA sequence: TGTGCCAGCAGCGTTCCCGCCAGCTGGTCCTACAATGAGCAGTTCTTC.

The CDR3 spells CASQFQGGGNEKLFF. DNA of the CDR3: TGTGCCAGTCAATTCCAGGGAGGTGGTAATGAAAAACTGTTTTTT. The chain combines TRBV2 with TRBJ1-4, with D tentatively TRBD1 (5 bases). The CDR3 has 15 residues. Looked up from germline, CDR1 is SNHLY and CDR2 is FYNNEI. Deletions cut 9 bases from V and 4 bases from J, with 18 bases between.

The chain is built from TRBV3-1 and TRBJ2-1, with D hard to call. Trimming removed 1 base at V and 9 bases at J, with 10 bases between. Germline values: CDR1 LGHDT, CDR2 YNNKEL (reference sequence). The CDR3 totals 13 residues. The CDR3 DNA follows: TGTGCCAGCAGCCAAGCTAGGGTTGGTGAGCAGTTCTTC. This gives the protein CASSQARVGEQFF.

The V gene is TRBV2, the J gene TRBJ2-1; TRBD2 might be the D (6 bases). Trimming shortened V by 5 bases and J by 0 bases, and 11 bases separated the two germline ends. The CDR3 has 15 amino acids. Per germline, CDR1 SNHLY and CDR2 FYNNEI. CDR3 amino acids: CASSIAVPSYNEQFF. The CDR3 bases are TGTGCCAGCAGTATAGCGGTTCCCTCCTACAATGAGCAGTTCTTC.

Only a few counts were recorded for this clonotype. The chain joins TRBV7-9 to TRBJ1-1, with 10 bases matching TRBD1. This CDR3 has 16 residues. Trimming cost V 2 bases and J 3 bases; bases outside gene matches: 6. Germline V lookup: CDR1 SEHNR, CDR2 FQNEAQ (reference sequence). The DNA of the CDR3 is TGTGCCAGCAGCTTATGGCCGACAGGGGGCTACACTGAAGCTTTCTTT. Protein product: CASSLWPTGGYTEAFF.

This chain links TRBV7-2 with TRBJ1-5, with unresolved D. The germline V gene encodes CDR1 SGHTA and CDR2 FQGNSA. Deletions cut 1 base from V and 1 base from J, with 5 bases between. The CDR3 is 14 residues long. CDR3 nucleotide sequence: TGTGCCAGCAGCTTAGGGAGGAGCAATCAGCCCCAGCATTTT. It is translated as CASSLGRSNQPQHF.

The chain is built from TRBV19 and TRBJ1-2; D remains ambiguous. The V and J ends lost 5 bases and 8 bases respectively, with 12 bases between them. The CDR3 runs to 12 residues. The germline V gene encodes CDR1 LNHDA and CDR2 SQIVND (reference sequence). CDR3 bases: TGTGCCAGTAGTTCCGGGATTGGAGGCTACACCTTC. Protein: CASSSGIGGYTF.

In DNA, the CDR3 is TGTGCCAGCAGTTTAAGGGACAGAAATCAGCCCCAGCATTTT. Translating it yields CASSLRDRNQPQHF. This chain links TRBV27 with TRBJ1-5, with 7 bases fitting TRBD1. This CDR3 spans 14 amino acids. Germline CDR1 reads MNHEY; CDR2 reads SMNVEV (reference sequence). Losses at the gene ends were 2 bases for V and 4 bases for J; bases not matched to a gene: 2.

The chain carries TRBV7-2 and TRBJ1-4, with unresolved D. V lost 5 bases and J lost 5, with 18 bases in between. This CDR3 comprises 16 residues. In germline, CDR1 is SGHTA, CDR2 FQGNSA. CDR3 sequence reads: CASSPSGTGRNEKLFF. The CDR3 DNA follows: TGTGCCAGCAGCCCCTCAGGAACGGGGAGAAATGAAAAACTGTTTTTT.

This clonotype turned up a few times. This rearrangement joins TRBV6-2 or TRBV6-3 to TRBJ1-1, with D unresolved. The CDR3 sequence is 11 residues long. The V end lost 4 bases, the J end lost 5 bases, and 5 bases lay between the germline ends. CDR1 is MNHEY, CDR2 SVGEGT, per germline. For the CDR3, the DNA is TGTGCCAGCAGTTTGGGTACTGAAGCTTTCTTT. Translated, it gives CASSLGTEAFF.

The rearrangement joins TRBV7-3 to TRBJ2-2; perhaps TRBD1 as D (6 bases). Trimming shortened V by 2 bases and J by 6 bases, and 13 bases separated the two germline ends. The CDR3 is 15 amino acids. Germline CDR1 SGHTA, CDR2 FQGTGA. The chain's CDR3 is CASSLADTGSGELFF. The CDR3 bases are TGTGCCAGCAGCTTAGCGGATACAGGGTCCGGGGAGCTGTTTTTT.

The rearrangement uses TRBV3-1 and TRBJ2-7; D may correspond to TRBD1 or TRBD2 (6 bases each). In germline, CDR1 is LGHDT, CDR2 YNNKEL (reference sequence). This CDR3 contains 15 residues. V was clipped by 1 base and J by 6 bases, with 16 bases between them. The CDR3, as DNA: TGTGCCAGCAGCCAAGTCCAGAGGGGGGAAAGCGAGCAGTACTTC. It is translated as CASSQVQRGESEQYF.

The V gene is TRBV18, the J gene TRBJ2-7, with a weak D call TRBD1 (5 bases). The CDR3 consists of 15 residues. Germline V gene lookup returns CDR1 KGHSH and CDR2 LQKENI. With 1 base removed from V and 7 bases from J, the gap between germline ends came to 17 bases. CDR3 sequence reads: CASSPLPTPGWEQYF. For the CDR3, the DNA is TGTGCCAGCTCACCACTCCCCACCCCAGGGTGGGAGCAGTACTTC.

This clonotype was seen a single time. The V gene is TRBV5-1, the J gene TRBJ2-7; D not certain. The germline gives CDR1 SGHRS, CDR2 YFSETQ. The CDR3 is 12 amino acids. V lost 1 base and J 5 bases, leaving 7 bases between the germline ends. The chain's CDR3 is CASSLHNDEQYF. The CDR3 nucleotides read TGCGCCAGCAGCTTGCATAATGACGAGCAGTACTTC.